This TCR beta chain was recorded in a study of blood T cell repertoires in COVID-19. This clone has only a few counts. Germline CDR1 is SGHRS and CDR2 is YFSETQ. The ends were cut back, 3 bases at V and 8 bases at J, with 15 bases in the middle. CDR3 length equals 14 residues. Clones were sequenced by immunoSEQ multiplex PCR, and TCRdb holds only the in-frame ones, with some missing. The sample has 200,000 to 300,000 clones; more than 80% are singletons. The origin of this receptor is a woman aged 35 to 49 with acute or convalescent COVID-19. Sequencing used peripheral blood. The chain couples TRBV5-1 to TRBJ1-3; a weak D match, TRBD1 (5 bases). CDR3 nucleotide sequence: TGCGCCAGCAGCTCCCGGGACTGGCGGGACACCATATATTTT. This sequence encodes CASSSRDWRDTIYF.